One sample yielded the 11 T cell receptor beta chains listed below, sequenced in a study of metastatic and nonmetastatic thyroid tumors. TCRdb ran MiXCR on the PCR reads. The sample consists of some 25,000 clones, around 20% of them appearing once. Each patient went into thyroid surgery without having received any treatment. Sequences were obtained from blood. Receptor source: a male donor with papillary thyroid cancer or a benign thyroid nodule (not recorded which). Some clones in this sample may be carry-over from other donors' samples.

This clone was counted at least ten times. The chain links TRBV29-1 to TRBJ1-1; D unclear. CDR1 and CDR2 from the germline V gene are SQVTM and ANQGSEA. The V and J ends lost 7 bases and 0 bases respectively, with 9 bases between them. The CDR3 extends over 12 amino acids. Here the CDR3 DNA reads TGCAGCGCTAATCTAGTGAACACTGAAGCTTTCTTT. The encoded protein is CSANLVNTEAFF.

This clone was found many times. Being one base from a much bigger clone, this may be a read error. The same CDR3 arises from other DNA sequences in this sample as well. This chain joins TRBV2 and TRBJ1-1, with 12 positions matching TRBD1. Germline CDR1 is SNHLY and CDR2 is FYNNEI. The CDR3 is 13 residues long. The CDR3 loop reads CASRGTGGTEAFF. Written as DNA, the CDR3 is TGTGCCAGCAGGGGGACAGGGGGCACTGAAGCCTTCTTT.

V is TRBV28 and J is TRBJ1-6, with D tentatively TRBD1 (5 bases). Germline CDR1 is MDHEN and CDR2 is SYDVKM. The V and J ends lost 10 bases and 7 bases respectively, with 11 bases between them. This CDR3 spans 12 amino acids. The CDR3 DNA reads as TGTGCCATCGACCCAGGGAATTCACCCCTCCACTTT. It yields the protein CAIDPGNSPLHF.

This clone was seen ten or more times. The chain couples TRBV11-2 to TRBJ2-1, with D unresolved. Germline assignment: CDR1 SGHAT and CDR2 FQNNGV. This CDR3 is 16 amino acids long. Between the trimmed V and J ends, which lost 1 base and 1 base, there was a span of 11 bases. CDR3 DNA: TGTGCCAGCAGCTTAGTCTCTGACGGATCCTACAATGAGCAGTTCTTC. It translates to CASSLVSDGSYNEQFF.

This clone was seen repeatedly, ten times or more. The V call is TRBV25-1, the J call TRBJ2-3; TRBD1 matches 7 bases. This CDR3 spans 12 amino acids. J gave up 4 bases and V 10 bases, and 5 bases lay outside the gene matches. Germline V gene data show CDR1 as MGHDK and CDR2 as SYGVNS. CDR3 protein: CATRQGSDTQYF. The CDR3 nucleotides are TGTGCCACCCGACAGGGTTCAGATACGCAGTATTTT. The whole variable domain, filled in from reference TRBV25-1 and TRBJ2-3, reads EADIYQTPRYLVIGTGKKITLECSQTMGHDKMYWYQQDPGMELHLIHYSYGVNSTEKGDLSSESTVSRIRTEHFPLTLESARPSHTSQYLCATRQGSDTQYFGPGTRLTVL.

The V and J genes are TRBV28 and TRBJ2-5, with D unclear. Germline CDR1 MDHEN, CDR2 SYDVKM. The CDR3 totals 16 residues. V was pared by 1 base and J by 1 base, with 13 bases between. For the CDR3, the DNA is TGTGCCAGCAGTTTATCTGGGAACGCAGTCCAAGAGACCCAGTACTTC. Translated, it gives CASSLSGNAVQETQYF.

V usage is TRBV9 and J usage is TRBJ1-6, with no clear D. CDR3 length equals 14 residues. CDR1 is SGDLS and CDR2 is YYNGEE in the germline V gene. Trimming cost V 4 bases and J 4 bases, with 9 bases left between them. CDR3 sequence reads: CASSLNRYNSPLHF. CDR3 bases: TGTGCCAGCAGCTTAAACAGATATAATTCACCCCTCCACTTT.

The chain is built from TRBV5-1 and TRBJ2-7; D perhaps matches TRBD1 (6 bases). This CDR3 has 16 amino acids. Looked up from germline, CDR1 is SGHRS and CDR2 is YFSETQ. The V gene lost 1 base and the J gene lost 4 bases, with 18 bases spanning the gap. The CDR3 region is CASSLINRDRPYEQYF. The CDR3 nucleotides read TGCGCCAGCAGCTTGATCAACAGGGATCGGCCTTACGAGCAGTACTTC.

This clone was detected many times. The chain links TRBV5-5 to TRBJ2-7; 8 positions match TRBD1. The CDR3 is 14 residues long. CDR1 is SGHKS and CDR2 is YYEKEE in the germline V gene (reference sequence). The ends lost 0 bases at V and 2 bases at J; junction bases unmatched: 1. CDR3 coding DNA: TGTGCCAGCAGCTTGGGACAGGGGCCCTACGAGCAGTACTTC. This encodes CASSLGQGPYEQYF. The complete variable domain, with remaining parts taken from reference TRBV5-5 and TRBJ2-7, reads DAGVTQSPTHLIKTRGQQVTLRCSPISGHKSVSWYQQVLGQGPQFIFQYYEKEERGRGNFPDRFSARQFPNYSSELNVNALLLGDSALYLCASSLGQGPYEQYFGPGTRLTVT.

The V and J genes are TRBV6-4 and TRBJ2-3; 8 bases are a match to TRBD2. Germline CDR1 and CDR2: MRHNA and SNTAGT. The CDR3 totals 15 residues. The V segment lost 5 bases and the J segment 1 base; nucleotides outside the gene matches: 5. CDR3 coding DNA: TGTGCCAGCAGTATCCGGGGGGGTGGCACAGATACGCAGTATTTT. It encodes CASSIRGGGTDTQYF.

This clone has a handful of counts. The V gene is TRBV24-1, the J gene TRBJ2-3; the D is unclear. The CDR3 totals 15 residues. Germline V CDR1 and CDR2: KGHDR, SFDVKD. V dropped 5 bases and J dropped 5 bases, with 16 bases sitting between them. In DNA, the CDR3 is TGTGCCACCAGTGGCCCGGTACATGGAAAAGATACGCAGTATTTT. It encodes CATSGPVHGKDTQYF.